These 20 T cell receptor beta chains originate from one sample sequenced in a study of cytomegalovirus exposure and HLA in healthy donors. PCR employed 60 Vbeta and 13 Jbeta primers. Assay used: immunoSEQ multiplex PCR; TCRdb lists only in-frame clones, some missing. The table shows about 84,000 clones, with around 89% occurring only once. Sequenced: PBMCs. The source of these receptors is a man aged 18 to 30 in good health and CMV-seronegative.

The chain recombines TRBV29-1 with TRBJ2-7; 14 bases agree with TRBD2. V lost 4 bases to trimming and J lost 6 bases; unmatched junction nucleotides: 14. Germline CDR1 SQVTM, CDR2 ANQGSEA. The CDR3 runs to 17 residues. CDR3 DNA: TGCAGCGTTGTTAGTCCGGGACTAGCGGGAGCAGGTCGCGAGCAGTACTTC. Translation: CSVVSPGLAGAGREQYF.

This chain's CDR3 is CASSQEGAQTYGYTF. The CDR3 nucleotides are TGCGCCAGCAGCCAAGAGGGGGCCCAAACCTATGGCTACACCTTC. The rearrangement uses TRBV4-1 and TRBJ1-2; the D gene is possibly TRBD1 (6 bases). Germline V gene sequence: CDR1 MGHRA, CDR2 YSYEKL. The CDR3 runs 15 residues. Trimming left V 0 bases short and J 4 bases short, with 12 bases between.

As to this clone: Germline and junction disagree at one end, which may indicate a read error. The gene calls are TRBV7-7 and TRBJ2-5, with D possibly TRBD1 on 6 matching bases. The tail of the sequence fits TRBJ2-7 better, so the J call may be wrong. Germline V gene lookup returns CDR1 SSHAT and CDR2 FNYEAQ (reference sequence). The CDR3 totals 16 residues. Here the CDR3 reads CASSLDRTVGVYEQYF. Written as DNA, the CDR3 is TGTGCTAGCAGCTTAGACCGGACAGTTGGGGTCTACGAGCAGTACTTC.

This clone was detected only once. This sequence joins TRBV18 and TRBJ1-6, with 9 bases matching TRBD1. The V and J ends lost 1 base and 8 bases, in that order; junction bases with no gene match: 12. The V gene's germline CDR1 is KGHSH and CDR2 LQKENI. The CDR3 has 18 residues. The CDR3, as DNA: TGTGCCAGCTCACCACGGACTACCGGGACAGGGTCGGATTCACCCCTCCACTTT. It translates to CASSPRTTGTGSDSPLHF. The full variable domain, in which reference TRBV18 and TRBJ1-6 provide the parts outside the CDR3, is NAGVMQNPRHLVRRRGQEARLRCSPMKGHSHVYWYRQLPEEGLKFMVYLQKENIIDESGMPKERFSAEFPKEGPSILRIQQVVRGDSAAYFCASSPRTTGTGSDSPLHFGNGTRLTVT.

The chain employs TRBV7-8 and TRBJ2-7; weak D call: TRBD2 (5 bases). This CDR3 is built from 12 residues. Germline V gene sequence: CDR1 SGHVS, CDR2 FQNEAQ. With 5 bases removed from V and 4 bases from J, the gap between germline ends came to 9 bases. The CDR3 nucleotides are TGTGCCAGCAGCGCGAAGCGGTACGAGCAGTACTTC. Protein: CASSAKRYEQYF.

J is TRBJ2-2 and V is TRBV30; the match to TRBD1 covers 7 bases. The V segment lost 3 bases and the J segment 5 bases; nucleotides outside the gene matches: 3. Germline loops: CDR1 GTSNPN, CDR2 SVGIG (reference sequence). This CDR3 is built from 13 residues. CDR3 amino acids: CAWRGQRTGELFF. The CDR3 nucleotides are TGTGCCTGGAGGGGACAGCGGACCGGGGAGCTGTTTTTT.

J is TRBJ2-3 and V is TRBV18, with D uncertain. CDR1 and CDR2 from the germline V gene are KGHSH and LQKENI. Between the trimmed V and J ends, which lost 4 bases and 2 bases, there was a span of 7 bases. The CDR3 extends over 13 amino acids. CDR3 residues: CASSLPNTDTQYF. CDR3 nucleotides: TGTGCCAGCTCACTCCCAAACACAGATACGCAGTATTTT.

This clone was seen once. The chain joins TRBV6-1 to TRBJ2-7; D possibly corresponds to TRBD2 (6 bases). With 11 bases removed from V and 3 bases from J, the gap between germline ends came to 20 bases. CDR3 length: 14 residues. The germline gives CDR1 MNHNS, CDR2 SASEGT. The CDR3: CAVHRTGDFYEQYF. The CDR3, as DNA: TGTGCCGTCCACCGGACGGGAGACTTCTACGAGCAGTACTTC.

J is TRBJ1-5 and V is TRBV6-1, with 8 bases lining up with TRBD1. After removal of 8 bases from V and 4 bases from J, the junction contained 7 bases not matched to a gene. This CDR3 has 14 residues. CDR1 MNHNS and CDR2 SASEGT come from the germline V gene. The CDR3: CASLRGLGNQPQHF. In DNA form, the CDR3 reads TGTGCCAGCCTCAGGGGGCTTGGGAATCAGCCCCAGCATTTT.

This chain joins TRBV7-2 and TRBJ2-3, with D perhaps matching TRBD2 (6 bases). The CDR3 has 19 amino acids. Trimming shortened V by 0 bases and J by 1 base, and 20 bases separated the two germline ends. CDR1 and CDR2 (germline): SGHTA, FQGNSA. CDR3 protein: CASSLAPGGGTGRTDTQYF. The CDR3 nucleotides read TGTGCCAGCAGCTTAGCGCCAGGAGGCGGGACTGGCCGCACAGATACGCAGTATTTT.

The rearrangement links TRBV6-6 to TRBJ1-1, with D unclear. Germline V gene lookup returns CDR1 MNHNY and CDR2 SVGAGI (reference sequence). This CDR3 is 14 amino acids long. The V end was cut by 0 bases, the J end by 4 bases, with 9 bases between. The CDR3 protein is CASSYSILGTEAFF. CDR3 bases: TGTGCCAGCAGTTACTCGATACTTGGCACTGAAGCTTTCTTT.

The chain links TRBV7-2 to TRBJ2-1, with 7 bases identical to TRBD2. Germline CDR1 is SGHTA and CDR2 is FQGNSA. V shed 5 bases, J shed 3 bases, and the junction held 13 bases outside the gene matches. This CDR3 has 17 residues. The CDR3 loop is CASSPPGLASGYNEQFF. The CDR3 bases are TGTGCCAGCAGCCCCCCCGGTTTGGCTAGCGGCTACAATGAGCAGTTCTTC.

V gene TRBV10-3 combines with J gene TRBJ2-7; 11 bases match TRBD1. CDR3 length: 13 residues. Germline assignment: CDR1 ENHRY and CDR2 SYGVKD. The junction had 4 bases not matched to a gene; V was cut back by 6 bases and J by 6 bases. The CDR3 spells CAISTGTGGEQYF. CDR3 DNA sequence: TGTGCCATCAGCACCGGGACAGGGGGCGAGCAGTACTTC.

The chain couples TRBV5-1 to TRBJ2-7; tentative D call: TRBD2 (6 bases). Trimming cost V 0 bases and J 2 bases, with 12 bases left between them. Germline V lookup: CDR1 SGHRS, CDR2 YFSETQ. This CDR3 is built from 15 residues. The CDR3 bases are TGCGCCAGCAGCTTGGGGGCGGGCGGGACCTACGAGCAGTACTTC. It yields the protein CASSLGAGGTYEQYF.

The chain carries TRBV7-8 and TRBJ2-7, with 15 positions matching TRBD2. This CDR3 spans 19 amino acids. V trimming: 0 bases; J trimming: 0 bases; junction bases outside the gene matches: 6. Germline V CDR1 and CDR2: SGHVS, FQNEAQ. In nucleotides, the CDR3 is TGTGCCAGCAGCTTAGCCGGACTAGCGGGAGGGGTAAGCTCCTACGAGCAGTACTTC. Protein sequence: CASSLAGLAGGVSSYEQYF.

The chain is built from TRBV28 and TRBJ1-4; TRBD1 is a possible D gene (5 bases). Between the trimmed V and J ends, which lost 4 bases and 8 bases, there was a span of 17 bases. Per germline, CDR1 MDHEN and CDR2 SYDVKM. This CDR3 has 15 amino acids. This CDR3 reads CASSSPGREGEKLFF. The CDR3 DNA reads TGTGCCAGCAGTTCGCCGGGCCGGGAGGGGGAAAAACTGTTTTTT.

The gene calls are TRBV7-9 and TRBJ1-1, with D hard to call. Germline V gene lookup returns CDR1 SEHNR and CDR2 FQNEAQ (reference sequence). The germline V and J ends were trimmed by 1 base and 11 bases, with 14 bases remaining between them. CDR3 length: 13 amino acids. In DNA form, the CDR3 reads TGTGCCAGCAGCTTAGTAGGTCAGGTGCAGGCTTTCTTT. The encoded protein is CASSLVGQVQAFF.

V is TRBV5-1 and J is TRBJ2-5, with 9 bases aligning to TRBD2. The CDR3 consists of 15 residues. V shed 4 bases and J 4 bases; nucleotides not matched to a gene: 8. CDR1 is SGHRS and CDR2 is YFSETQ in the germline V gene. As DNA, the CDR3 is TGCGCCAGCAGCCCACAGACTAGCGGAAGAGAGACCCAGTACTTC. It translates to CASSPQTSGRETQYF. The whole variable domain, filled in from reference TRBV5-1 and TRBJ2-5, reads KAGVTQTPRYLIKTRGQQVTLSCSPISGHRSVSWYQQTPGQGLQFLFEYFSETQRNKGNFPGRFSGRQFSNSRSEMNVSTLELGDSALYLCASSPQTSGRETQYFGPGTRLLVL.

V is TRBV7-8 and J is TRBJ2-6; 12 nucleotides match TRBD2. The germline V gene encodes CDR1 SGHVS and CDR2 FQNEAQ. Germline trimming cut 4 bases from V and 0 bases from J; bases unmatched to any gene: 1. This CDR3 is built from 17 residues. The CDR3 is CASSSGLAGSGANVLTF. The CDR3 DNA reads TGTGCCAGCAGCTCGGGACTAGCGGGCTCTGGGGCCAACGTCCTGACTTTC.

This chain links TRBV5-5 with TRBJ2-5; 7 bases are shared with TRBD2. The CDR3 contains 15 residues. CDR1 is SGHKS and CDR2 is YYEKEE in the germline V gene (reference sequence). V was pared by 0 bases and J by 6 bases, with 8 bases of the junction left unmatched. CDR3 amino acids: CASSLEGGSMKTQYF. CDR3 nucleotides: TGTGCCAGCAGCTTGGAGGGCGGGAGCATGAAGACCCAGTACTTC.